A selection of T cell receptor beta chains follows, all from one sample in a study of beta chain features in type 1 diabetes. Sequencing was performed with immunoSEQ multiplex PCR; in TCRdb, only in-frame clones are kept and a portion is missing. The table records some 410,000 clones, approximately 14% of them present only once. The sample was naive CD4+ T cells from blood. The receptors were gathered from a man aged 25 to 45 in good health. The CDR3 runs from the conserved cysteine through the conserved F or W. The D gene is left open where the match is weak. A row's size may be missing; if present it is once, few, many or a size class.

D gene	V gene	clone size	CDR3 length	J gene	CDR3 protein	CDR3 DNA
.	TRBV5-6	.	12	TRBJ2-1	CASSLALGEQFF	TGTGCCAGCAGCTTGGCCCTAGGTGAGCAGTTCTTC
.	TRBV5-1	.	12	TRBJ1-1	CASTGSGTEAFF	TGCGCCAGCACAGGGTCGGGGACTGAAGCTTTCTTT
.	TRBV7-8	.	13	TRBJ2-1	CAGSGVGYNEQFF	TGTGCCGGATCTGGGGTCGGGTACAATGAGCAGTTCTTC
.	TRBV5-4	few	13	TRBJ2-3	CATRVMVSDTQYF	TGTGCGACCAGGGTTATGGTCTCAGATACGCAGTATTTT
.	TRBV7-9	.	12	TRBJ2-5	CASSPIGATQYF	TGTGCCAGCAGCCCCATCGGGGCTACCCAGTACTTC
.	TRBV25-1	.	13	TRBJ2-5	CASNGVGGETQYF	TGTGCCAGCAACGGGGTCGGAGGAGAGACCCAGTACTTC
.	TRBV11-3	few	13	TRBJ1-1	CASSLKSNTEAFF	TGTGCCAGCAGCTTAAAATCGAACACTGAAGCTTTCTTT
.	TRBV23-1	.	12	TRBJ1-2	CASSQGVAGYTF	TGCGCCAGCAGCCAAGGGGTGGCGGGCTACACCTTC
.	TRBV9	.	15	TRBJ2-1	CASSVTGTQNNEQFF	TGTGCCAGCAGCGTTACCGGGACCCAGAACAATGAGCAGTTCTTC
.	TRBV6-4	few	16	TRBJ2-1	CASSDSKRSTYNEQFF	TGTGCCAGCAGTGACTCGAAACGGAGCACCTACAATGAGCAGTTCTTC
.	TRBV10-2	.	15	TRBJ2-5	CASSANMGQLETQYF	TGCGCCAGCAGTGCCAATATGGGACAACTGGAGACCCAGTACTTC
.	TRBV13	.	16	TRBJ2-6	CASRPGFPPGANVLTF	TGTGCCAGCAGGCCGGGTTTCCCCCCTGGGGCCAACGTCCTGACTTTC
.	TRBV15	.	13	TRBJ1-2	CATSRDLNYGYTF	TGTGCCACCAGCAGAGATCTCAACTATGGCTACACCTTC
.	TRBV7-2	.	14	TRBJ2-3	CASSLDPSPDTQYF	TGTGCCAGCAGCTTAGACCCCTCGCCAGATACGCAGTATTTT
.	TRBV9	few	17	TRBJ2-7	CASSVAPGEQGYYEQYF	TGTGCCAGCAGCGTAGCACCTGGGGAACAGGGATACTACGAGCAGTACTTC
.	TRBV5-4	few	14	TRBJ2-5	CASSPTGQFETQYF	TGTGCCAGCAGCCCCACTGGACAGTTCGAGACCCAGTACTTC
.	TRBV7-9	.	11	TRBJ2-1	CASSLGVLQFF	TGTGCCAGCAGCTTAGGGGTATTGCAGTTCTTC
.	TRBV7-9	few	12	TRBJ2-5	CASSRSRETQYF	TGTGCCAGCAGCCGCAGTAGGGAGACCCAGTACTTC
.	TRBV12-5	.	14	TRBJ1-2	CASGPFSSTYGYTF	TGTGCTAGTGGCCCCTTTAGTAGCACCTATGGCTACACCTTC
.	TRBV4-3	.	17	TRBJ2-2	CASSQEMGVGGTGELFF	TGCGCCAGCAGCCAAGAGATGGGGGTGGGAGGAACCGGGGAGCTGTTTTTT
TRBD2	TRBV7-2	.	16	TRBJ2-1	CASSPRTLAGYNEQFF	TGTGCCAGCAGCCCGAGGACTCTAGCGGGCTACAATGAGCAGTTCTTC
.	TRBV15	.	15	TRBJ2-3	CATSRRGTGTDTQYF	TGTGCCACCAGCAGAAGGGGGACGGGCACAGATACGCAGTATTTT
.	TRBV25-1	.	13	TRBJ1-1	CASSRDIGLEAFF	TGTGCCAGCAGTCGTGACATTGGTCTTGAAGCTTTCTTT
TRBD2	TRBV9	.	16	TRBJ2-1	CASSGRLSGRAVEQFF	TGTGCCAGCAGCGGACGACTAAGCGGGAGGGCCGTTGAGCAGTTCTTC